The rows below give T cell receptor beta chains drawn from one sample of a study of cytomegalovirus exposure and HLA in healthy donors. Generated by immunoSEQ multiplex PCR, the TCRdb table keeps only in-frame clones and is missing some. The sample holds around 80,000 clones, under 80% seen once. Sequenced sample: PBMCs. These receptors were obtained from a man aged 40-55 years in good health and CMV-seronegative. CDR3s include the opening cysteine and the closing phenylalanine or tryptophan.

V | CDR3
TRBV5-1 | CASEGTNYEQYF
TRBV12-2 | CASRLGTGRVGQPQHF
TRBV5-1 | CASSHWGQSNTEAFF
TRBV10-3 | CAISEQGAGSYEQYF
TRBV14 | CASSQLLALEDPYNEQFF
TRBV7-9 | CASSSSGNTGELFF
TRBV29-1 | CSVDMVDANYGYTF
TRBV6-5 | CASSYAGQEQFF
TRBV18 | CASSRQGDTGELFF
TRBV7-3 | CASSYSGTINEQFF
TRBV5-1 | CASSGGQTHSGANVLTF
TRBV29-1 | CSVGDRSLYGYTF
TRBV18 | CASSPRGLDETQYF
TRBV7-2 | CASSLGTGAGTEAFF
TRBV5-5 | CASSSLSGETGNTIYF
TRBV10-1 | CASPTDRGLAYGYTF
TRBV11-2 | CASSLLSSGSYNEQFF
TRBV5-5 | CASSLATTSGYNEQFF
TRBV18 | CASSPLSGTSNEKLFF
TRBV10-3 | CAISAPGTRFDNEQFF
TRBV6-1 | CASSVDQPQHF
TRBV19 | CASSIGVFGRTYTGELFF
TRBV28 | CASRYDPTGAEAFF
TRBV19 | CASRDDRATDTQYF
TRBV4-1 | CASSQDRIGLAGGYQETQYF
TRBV6-6 | CASSPDRANEKLFF
TRBV4-1 | CASSQDRGPGQSSYEQYF
TRBV27 | CASSPQGATNEKLFF
TRBV4-1 | CASSPPYSPLHF
TRBV6-6 | CASSYSKGGYEQYF
TRBV28 | CASSSTGQGLYEQYF
TRBV10-3 | CAISESRSSGSSGKLFF